The present T cell receptor beta chain was sequenced within a study of T cell responses to AZD1222 COVID-19 vaccine. Whole-study context: Recipients boosted at about 4 weeks or about 12 weeks are pooled. Regarding the study as a whole: Two AZD1222 administrations were followed by greater Spike-specific TCR breadth and depth. There were mostly white British donors and more females than males, and clonal diversity was possibly underestimated. Of the AZD1222 recipients, only six or seven were seropositive at baseline.

For this clone: Its antigen is unknown.

V was clipped by 5 bases and J by 3 bases; unmatched bases: 6. Germline assignment: CDR1 KGHDR and CDR2 SFDVKD. This CDR3 is built from 15 residues. Using immunoSEQ multiplex PCR, the repertoire was profiled, and TCRdb retains in-frame clones only, with some absent. The data hold roughly 180,000 clones, with 94% observed a single time. Material: peripheral blood, obtained on day 0 of AZD1222 vaccination. The receptor comes from an adult in good health. The rearrangement joins TRBV24-1 to TRBJ2-5; 9 bases map to TRBD2. In DNA form, the CDR3 reads TGTGCCACCAGTGGGTATAGCGGGAGTAAAGAGACCCAGTACTTC. Translating it yields CATSGYSGSKETQYF.